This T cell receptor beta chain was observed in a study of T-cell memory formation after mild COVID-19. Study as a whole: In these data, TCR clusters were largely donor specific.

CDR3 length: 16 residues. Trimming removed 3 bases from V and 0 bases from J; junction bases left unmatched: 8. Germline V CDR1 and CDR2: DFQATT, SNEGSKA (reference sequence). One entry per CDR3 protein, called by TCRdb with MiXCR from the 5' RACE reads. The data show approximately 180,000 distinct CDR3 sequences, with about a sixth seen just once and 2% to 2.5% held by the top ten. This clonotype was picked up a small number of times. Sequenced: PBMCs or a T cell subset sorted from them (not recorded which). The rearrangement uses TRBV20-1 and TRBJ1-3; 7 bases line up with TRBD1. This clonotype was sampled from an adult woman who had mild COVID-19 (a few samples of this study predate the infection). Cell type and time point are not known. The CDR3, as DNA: TGCAGTGCTAGTGGAACAGGGGCCCGCTCTGGAAACACCATATATTTT. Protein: CSASGTGARSGNTIYF.